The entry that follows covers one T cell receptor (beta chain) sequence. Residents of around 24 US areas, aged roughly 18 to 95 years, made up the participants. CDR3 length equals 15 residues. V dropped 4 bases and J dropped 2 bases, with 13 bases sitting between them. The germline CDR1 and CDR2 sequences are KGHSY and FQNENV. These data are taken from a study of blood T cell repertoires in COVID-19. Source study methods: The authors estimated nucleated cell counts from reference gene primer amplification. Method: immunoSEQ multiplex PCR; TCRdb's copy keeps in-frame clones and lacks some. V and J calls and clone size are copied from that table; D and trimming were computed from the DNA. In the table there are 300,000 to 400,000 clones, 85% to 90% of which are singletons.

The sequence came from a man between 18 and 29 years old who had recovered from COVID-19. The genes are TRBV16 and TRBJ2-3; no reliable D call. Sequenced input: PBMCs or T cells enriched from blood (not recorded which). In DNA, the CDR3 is TGTGCCAGCAGCCGCCAGGATATAACCACAGATACGCAGTATTTT. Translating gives CASSRQDITTDTQYF.